This entry concerns a single T cell receptor (beta chain). Measured with immunoSEQ multiplex PCR; TCRdb has only the in-frame clones, and not every one. The table records tens of thousands of clones, roughly 85% of them present only once. CDR3 length equals 15 residues. CDR1 LGHDT and CDR2 YNNKEL come from the germline V gene (reference sequence). Trimming removed 2 bases at V and 1 base at J, with 9 bases between. The data stem from a study of blood T cell repertoires in COVID-19. J is TRBJ1-5 and V is TRBV3-1 (or the pseudogene TRBV3-2), with D perhaps matching TRBD1 (6 bases). This TCR derives from a human donor in a cohort sampled during active or convalescent COVID-19. The sequenced material came from peripheral blood. CDR3 sequence: CASSQNRVSNQPQHF. CDR3 coding DNA: TGTGCCAGCAGCCAAAACAGGGTGAGCAATCAGCCCCAGCATTTT.